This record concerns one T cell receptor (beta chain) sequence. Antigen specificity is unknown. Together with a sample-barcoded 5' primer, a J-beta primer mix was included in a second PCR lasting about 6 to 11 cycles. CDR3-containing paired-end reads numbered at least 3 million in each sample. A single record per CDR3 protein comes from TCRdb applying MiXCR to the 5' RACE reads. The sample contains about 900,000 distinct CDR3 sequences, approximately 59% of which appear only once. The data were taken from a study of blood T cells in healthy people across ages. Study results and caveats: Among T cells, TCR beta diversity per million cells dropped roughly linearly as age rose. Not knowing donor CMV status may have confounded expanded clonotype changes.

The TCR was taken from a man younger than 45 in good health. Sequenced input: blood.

The CDR3 coding sequence is TGTGCCAGCAGGAGGGTGGAAAACTATGGCTACACCTTC. It encodes CASRRVENYGYTF. J is TRBJ1-2 and V is TRBV2; D gene uncertain. V was pared by 6 bases and J by 2 bases, with 10 bases between. The CDR3 runs to 13 residues. Germline loops: CDR1 SNHLY, CDR2 FYNNEI.